These 21 T cell receptor beta chains originate from one sample sequenced in a study of response to subunit inactivated influenza vaccine. MiXCR was run by TCRdb on the RT-PCR reads, yielding one entry per CDR3 protein. This table holds approximately 520,000 distinct CDR3 sequences, roughly 23% found once. The sequencing used CD4+ T cells sorted from PBMCs, collected roughly 5 days after vaccination. Receptors originate from a man aged 45-65 years who received an inactivated influenza vaccine.

A few counts support this clonotype. V and J are TRBV15 and TRBJ2-3; D is unresolved. Germline V lookup: CDR1 LNHNV, CDR2 YYDKDF (reference sequence). The V end was cut by 0 bases, the J end by 7 bases, with 23 bases between. The CDR3 has 18 residues. The CDR3 protein is CATSRDLVLRSVVNTQYF. The DNA of the CDR3 is TGTGCCACCAGCAGAGATCTAGTATTGCGGAGTGTAGTAAATACGCAGTATTTT. Full variable domain (missing parts from reference TRBV15 and TRBJ2-3): DAMVIQNPRYQVTQFGKPVTLSCSQTLNHNVMYWYQQKSSQAPKLLFHYYDKDFNNEADTPDNFQSRRPNTSFCFLDIRSPGLGDTAMYLCATSRDLVLRSVVNTQYFGPGTRLTVL.

This clonotype was detected only a few times. V and J are TRBV25-1 and TRBJ1-1; TRBD1 matches 7 bases. The junction had 6 bases not matched to a gene; V was cut back by 8 bases and J by 0 bases. CDR3 length: 14 amino acids. Germline CDR1 reads MGHDK; CDR2 reads SYGVNS. The CDR3 here is CASGGQSLNTEAFF. CDR3 DNA sequence: TGTGCCAGCGGGGGACAGAGTCTGAACACTGAAGCTTTCTTT.

This rearrangement joins TRBV3-1 to TRBJ2-3, with D possibly matching TRBD2 (6 bases). The CDR3 length is 13 residues. V gave up 4 bases and J gave up 5 bases, with 10 bases separating them. Per germline, CDR1 LGHDT and CDR2 YNNKEL (reference sequence). The CDR3, as DNA: TGTGCCAGCAGCCCTGGAGGGAGAGATACGCAGTATTTT. Translation gives CASSPGGRDTQYF.

There are a few counts of this clonotype. This rearrangement joins TRBV7-9 to TRBJ2-7; 7 bases map to TRBD2. J was trimmed by 5 bases and V by 2 bases; bases with no gene match: 6. The CDR3 covers 14 residues. The germline CDR1 and CDR2 sequences are SEHNR and FQNEAQ (reference sequence). The DNA of the CDR3 is TGTGCCAGCAGCTTAATGGGGGGGGATAACGAGCAGTACTTC. Its translation: CASSLMGGDNEQYF.

By share, this clonotype counts as medium-sized. The chain carries TRBV29-1 and TRBJ1-1, with 7 bases identical to TRBD1. The V gene end was trimmed by 8 bases and the J gene end by 4 bases; junction bases not matched to a gene: 13. This CDR3 spans 14 amino acids. The V gene's germline CDR1 is SQVTM and CDR2 ANQGSEA. CDR3 residues: CSSQMGQGVTEAFF. The CDR3 DNA reads as TGCAGCTCACAAATGGGGCAGGGGGTCACTGAAGCTTTCTTT.

This clonotype was observed once. The chain employs TRBV7-2 and TRBJ2-2, with TRBD1 as a possible D gene (6 bases). V lost 4 bases, J lost 6 bases, and 15 bases lay in between. The germline V gene has CDR1 SGHTA and CDR2 FQGNSA. The CDR3 has 15 amino acids. The CDR3 DNA sequence: TGTGCCAGCAGCTATACTCAGGGGTTGGCCGGGGAGCTGTTTTTT. Translation gives CASSYTQGLAGELFF.

Only one count was recorded for this clonotype. The chain has TRBV5-1 and TRBJ1-1; possible D gene TRBD1, 6 bases. Per germline, CDR1 SGHRS and CDR2 YFSETQ. This CDR3 is built from 14 residues. The V gene lost 5 bases and the J gene lost 4 bases, with 15 bases spanning the gap. CDR3 DNA: TGCGCCAGCAGGTCGGGGGGGGCAAGCACTGAAGCTTTCTTT. It codes for CASRSGGASTEAFF.

This chain uses TRBV7-9 with TRBJ2-4; D is ambiguous. This CDR3 comprises 15 residues. The V gene's germline CDR1 is SEHNR and CDR2 FQNEAQ (reference sequence). Trimming cost V 1 base and J 8 bases, with 15 bases left between them. As DNA, the CDR3 is TGTGCCAGCAGCTTAGGGCTGGGTCGGGTACACATTCAGTACTTC. This translates into CASSLGLGRVHIQYF.

This clonotype has more than one count but fewer than ten. The chain is built from TRBV6-1 and TRBJ2-2, with 7 bases aligning to TRBD1. The CDR3 runs 14 residues. Trimming cost V 5 bases and J 7 bases; bases outside gene matches: 7. Germline assignment: CDR1 MNHNS and CDR2 SASEGT. The CDR3 reads CASSQDRVVGELFF. The CDR3 coding sequence is TGTGCCAGCAGTCAAGACAGGGTCGTCGGGGAGCTGTTTTTT.

In this sample, this clonotype turned up many times. This chain uses TRBV3-1 with TRBJ2-1; D may be TRBD1 (6 bases). In germline, CDR1 is LGHDT, CDR2 YNNKEL (reference sequence). The CDR3 extends over 14 amino acids. The V and J ends lost 1 base and 7 bases respectively, with 11 bases between them. CDR3 nucleotide sequence: TGTGCCAGCAGCCAAGGGGGGCGCGGGAATGAGCAGTTCTTC. Its translation is CASSQGGRGNEQFF.

V is TRBV24-1 and J is TRBJ2-1; 11 bases are shared with TRBD2. The CDR3 contains 16 residues. Trimming removed 3 bases from V and 6 bases from J; junction bases left unmatched: 6. The V gene's germline CDR1 is KGHDR and CDR2 SFDVKD. The CDR3 protein is CATSDRSGRASNEQFF. CDR3 in DNA: TGTGCCACCAGTGATCGTAGCGGGAGGGCCTCCAATGAGCAGTTCTTC.

The V call is TRBV3-1, the J call TRBJ2-5, with a tentative D call TRBD2 (6 bases). Germline-derived CDR1 and CDR2 are LGHDT and YNNKEL (reference sequence). Trimming took 3 bases from V and 1 from J, leaving 12 bases between them. The length of the CDR3 is 15 residues. CDR3 sequence (DNA): TGTGCCAGCAGCCAGCGGGAAGGGGTCCAAGAGACCCAGTACTTC. Translation: CASSQREGVQETQYF.

The CDR3 protein is CASRPGQGSYNSPLHF. CDR3 DNA sequence: TGCGCCAGCAGACCGGGACAGGGCTCCTATAATTCACCCCTCCACTTT. V and J are TRBV10-2 and TRBJ1-6, with 9 bases that match TRBD1. CDR1 is WSHSY and CDR2 is SAAADI in the germline V gene. Trimming cost V 6 bases and J 0 bases; bases outside gene matches: 3. The CDR3 sequence is 16 residues long.

The V gene is TRBV20-1, the J gene TRBJ2-3; 7 bases fit TRBD2. The length of the CDR3 is 12 residues. The germline gives CDR1 DFQATT, CDR2 SNEGSKA (reference sequence). CDR3 sequence: CSLRGSTDTQYF. The DNA of the CDR3 is TGCAGCCTGCGGGGGAGCACAGATACGCAGTATTTT.

V gene TRBV7-6 combines with J gene TRBJ2-3, with no clear D. CDR3 size: 16 residues. Germline V lookup: CDR1 SGHVS, CDR2 FNYEAQ. Trimming removed 1 base from V and 1 base from J, with 12 bases in between. CDR3 DNA: TGTGCCAGCAGCTTAGTGCACCCCCGGGGCACAGATACGCAGTATTTT. Translation: CASSLVHPRGTDTQYF.

This clonotype turned up a few times. The chain recombines TRBV12-3 or TRBV12-4 with TRBJ2-2, with D tentatively TRBD1 (6 bases). This CDR3 is 16 amino acids long. Trimming stripped 6 bases from V and 2 bases from J, with 16 bases between. The CDR3 DNA reads as TGTGCCAGCAGCCAGAAGATAGGGGGAAACACCGGGGAGCTGTTTTTT. Translating gives CASSQKIGGNTGELFF.

This clonotype showed up just a few times. The chain joins TRBV5-1 to TRBJ1-1; D call uncertain. Germline loops: CDR1 SGHRS, CDR2 YFSETQ. With 0 bases removed from V and 0 bases from J, the gap between germline ends came to 9 bases. CDR3 length: 15 amino acids. The CDR3 region has the DNA TGCGCCAGCAGCTTGGCCGCCGGGGTGAACACTGAAGCTTTCTTT. This encodes CASSLAAGVNTEAFF.

This clonotype was detected a few times. V usage is TRBV28 and J usage is TRBJ1-1; tentatively, D is TRBD1 (6 bases). Germline loops: CDR1 MDHEN, CDR2 SYDVKM. V lost 6 bases to trimming and J lost 0 bases, with 11 bases between them. The CDR3 extends over 14 amino acids. CDR3 nucleotides: TGTGCCAGCAGCCAAAGGACAGTGAACACTGAAGCTTTCTTT. It is translated as CASSQRTVNTEAFF.

This clonotype showed up just a few times. CDR3: CASSYSYPSLFTDTQYF. The CDR3 DNA follows: TGTGCCAGCAGTTACTCCTACCCCTCCCTATTCACAGATACGCAGTATTTT. J is TRBJ2-3 and V is TRBV6-5; D is ambiguous. V was clipped by 0 bases and J by 2 bases, with 15 bases between them. The V gene's germline CDR1 is MNHEY and CDR2 SVGAGI. The CDR3 length is 17 residues.

The chain has TRBV7-9 and TRBJ2-5, with D maybe TRBD2 (5 bases). The V gene's germline CDR1 is SEHNR and CDR2 FQNEAQ (reference sequence). The CDR3 length is 15 residues. V lost 2 bases, J lost 1 base, and 11 bases lay in between. CDR3: CASSLLPGFQETQYF. As DNA, the CDR3 is TGTGCCAGCAGCTTACTCCCGGGATTCCAAGAGACCCAGTACTTC. Full variable domain (remainder filled in from reference TRBV7-9 and TRBJ2-5): DTGVSQNPRHKITKRGQNVTFRCDPISEHNRLYWYRQTLGQGPEFLTYFQNEAQLEKSRLLSDRFSAERPKGSFSTLEIQRTEQGDSAMYLCASSLLPGFQETQYFGPGTRLLVL.

This clonotype has just a few counts. The rearrangement uses TRBV6-1 and TRBJ2-7, with D possibly called TRBD1 or TRBD2 (5 bases each). The V gene's germline CDR1 is MNHNS and CDR2 SASEGT. CDR3 length: 13 residues. The V and J ends lost 8 bases and 2 bases respectively, with 13 bases between them. The CDR3 coding sequence is TGTGCCAGCGGACGGGGACCTCCCTACGAGCAGTACTTC. Translated, it gives CASGRGPPYEQYF.